These 11 T cell receptor beta chains came from one sample sequenced in a study of beta chain features in type 1 diabetes. Sequenced material consisted of expressed TCRB transcripts (all of the isolated RNA was reverse transcribed). Data came from immunoSEQ multiplex PCR; TCRdb stores just in-frame clones and leaves some out. The data show 300,000 to 450,000 clones, about 12% seen once. The sequenced material came from naive CD4+ T cells from blood. All receptors derive from a man aged 18 to 30 in good health.

This clone has more than one count but fewer than ten. V is TRBV28 and J is TRBJ2-7, with TRBD1 matching over 7 bases. This CDR3 comprises 14 residues. CDR1 MDHEN and CDR2 SYDVKM come from the germline V gene. V was clipped by 5 bases and J by 4 bases; unmatched bases: 8. CDR3 loop: CASSGTVSGYEQYF. CDR3 sequence (DNA): TGTGCCAGCAGTGGGACAGTCTCTGGGTACGAGCAGTACTTC.

Points on this clone: The junction shows a germline mismatch at one end, possibly a read error. The chain carries TRBV7-7 and TRBJ2-5; D is possibly TRBD1 (6 bases). The CDR3 length is 15 residues. CDR1 SSHAT and CDR2 FNYEAQ come from the germline V gene (reference sequence). The DNA of the CDR3 is TGTGCTAGCAGCTTAGGGGGAGTACTCCTCGAGACCCAGTACTTC. Protein sequence: CASSLGGVLLETQYF.

This chain joins TRBV29-1 and TRBJ1-5, with D maybe TRBD1 (6 bases). Looked up from germline, CDR1 is SQVTM and CDR2 is ANQGSEA. The CDR3 totals 17 residues. The V gene lost 4 bases and the J gene lost 0 bases, with 19 bases spanning the gap. CDR3 protein: CSVVGEGGAYSNQPQHF. CDR3 nucleotides: TGCAGCGTTGTTGGGGAGGGGGGGGCTTATAGCAATCAGCCCCAGCATTTT.

The chain has TRBV4-2 and TRBJ1-4; unclear D gene. The V and J ends lost 4 bases and 7 bases respectively, with 13 bases between them. This CDR3 has 14 amino acids. Germline lookup yields CDR1 LGHNA and CDR2 YNFKEQ. The CDR3 DNA reads as TGTGCCAGCAGCCCGCGGCAGATGGGTGAAAAACTGTTTTTT. Its protein product is CASSPRQMGEKLFF.

This clone has just a few counts. The chain links TRBV7-2 to TRBJ1-5; possible D gene TRBD1, 5 bases. V gave up 0 bases and J gave up 2 bases, with 11 bases separating them. This CDR3 contains 16 residues. The germline V gene encodes CDR1 SGHTA and CDR2 FQGNSA. The CDR3 here is CASSLARGLGNQPQHF. The DNA of the CDR3 is TGTGCCAGCAGCTTAGCTAGGGGTTTGGGCAATCAGCCCCAGCATTTT. The variable domain in full, completed from reference TRBV7-2 and TRBJ1-5, reads GAGVSQSPSNKVTEKGKDVELRCDPISGHTALYWYRQSLGQGLEFLIYFQGNSAPDKSGLPSDRFSAERTGGSVSTLTIQRTQQEDSAVYLCASSLARGLGNQPQHFGDGTRLSIL.

The CDR3 DNA reads TGTGCCAGCAGCCGGACAGGAGATAATTCACCCCTCCACTTT. It is translated as CASSRTGDNSPLHF. V is TRBV7-9 and J is TRBJ1-6; 7 positions agree with TRBD1. Unmatched junction bases numbered 3, after V lost 5 bases and J lost 5 bases. Germline V lookup: CDR1 SEHNR, CDR2 FQNEAQ (reference sequence). The CDR3 covers 14 residues.

CDR3 coding DNA: TGTGCCGCAAACAGGGGGAGCTCCTACGAGCAGTACTTC. Amino acids: CAANRGSSYEQYF. The V and J genes are TRBV7-2 and TRBJ2-7, with TRBD1 identical over 8 bases. CDR3 size: 13 residues. The germline V gene has CDR1 SGHTA and CDR2 FQGNSA. The junction had 6 bases not matched to a gene; V was cut back by 11 bases and J by 0 bases. Drawing the rest from reference TRBV7-2 and TRBJ2-7, the complete variable domain is GAGVSQSPSNKVTEKGKDVELRCDPISGHTALYWYRQSLGQGLEFLIYFQGNSAPDKSGLPSDRFSAERTGGSVSTLTIQRTQQEDSAVYLCAANRGSSYEQYFGPGTRLTVT.

This clone was picked up a small number of times. This chain uses TRBV10-3 with TRBJ2-1; 11 bases are shared with TRBD2. This CDR3 spans 15 amino acids. Germline V gives CDR1 ENHRY, CDR2 SYGVKD. Trimming at V came to 6 bases and at J to 4 bases, leaving 5 bases not matched to a gene. The DNA of the CDR3 is TGTGCCATCAGGGTAGCGGGGGGGCAATACAATGAGCAGTTCTTC. Protein sequence: CAIRVAGGQYNEQFF.

The V call is TRBV28, the J call TRBJ1-2, with 9 bases identical to TRBD1. Germline assignment: CDR1 MDHEN and CDR2 SYDVKM. Trimming cost V 9 bases and J 0 bases; bases outside gene matches: 14. The CDR3 has 17 residues. The CDR3 here is CASSDPGTGSSNYGYTF. The DNA for the CDR3 is TGTGCCAGTTCCGATCCCGGGACAGGGTCGTCTAACTATGGCTACACCTTC.

The chain links TRBV6-5 to TRBJ2-7; TRBD1 agrees at 8 bases. CDR3 length equals 13 residues. The germline CDR1 and CDR2 sequences are MNHEY and SVGAGI. The ends lost 6 bases at V and 5 bases at J; junction bases unmatched: 6. The CDR3 DNA reads as TGTGCCAGCAGAAGGACAGGGAACGACGAGCAGTACTTC. This encodes CASRRTGNDEQYF.

This chain joins TRBV4-3 and TRBJ1-5, with D possibly being TRBD1 (6 bases). Trimming shortened V by 0 bases and J by 3 bases, and 9 bases separated the two germline ends. Germline V gene sequence: CDR1 LGHNA, CDR2 YSLEER. The CDR3 contains 15 residues. In DNA form, the CDR3 reads TGCGCCAGCAGCCAAGATCAGGGGTACAATCAGCCCCAGCATTTT. Its translation: CASSQDQGYNQPQHF.